Below, 15 T cell receptor beta chains from the same sample are listed, as sequenced in a study of T-cell memory formation after mild COVID-19 (dated by TCRdb to the early 2020s). The library was produced with 5' RACE. TCRdb lists the instrument as Illumina NovaSeq 6000. TCRdb trimmed public reads at Q25 via fastp, called clones via MiXCR and kept in-frame beta chains. For every CDR3 protein sequence, its rows merge into one entry that carries the most common genes and DNA. The sample records about 340,000 distinct CDR3 sequences, approximately 12% of which are singletons. About 20% of the sample lies in the top ten. The sequencing sample was made of PBMCs or a T cell subset sorted from them (not recorded which). These receptors were obtained from a man aged 18 to 29 who had mild COVID-19 (a few samples of this study predate the infection). The sample titles of this study are shuffled in the database, so cell type and time point are left out; the donor was told from shared clones.

This clonotype was detected a few times. J is TRBJ2-7 and V is TRBV7-2; TRBD2 is a possible D gene (5 bases). Germline V gene sequence: CDR1 SGHTA, CDR2 FQGNSA. This CDR3 region has 15 residues. Trimming took off 0 bases at V and 2 bases at J, with 11 bases between the two ends. This CDR3 is CASSLASSQAYEQYV. The CDR3 bases are TGTGCCAGCAGCTTAGCCTCTAGCCAGGCCTACGAGCAGTACGTC.

This clonotype was detected a few times. The V gene is TRBV6-5, the J gene TRBJ1-1; D not certain. V was pared by 7 bases and J by 1 base, with 4 bases between. The CDR3 runs to 11 residues. Germline values: CDR1 MNHEY, CDR2 SVGAGI. CDR3 nucleotides: TGTGCCAGCAAGTCGAACACTGAAGCTTTCTTT. Protein product: CASKSNTEAFF.

The CDR3 is CASSYSPGTDFYEQYF. The CDR3 nucleotides are TGTGCCAGCAGTTACTCTCCCGGGACAGACTTTTACGAGCAGTACTTC. The chain carries TRBV6-6 and TRBJ2-7; 7 bases are a match to TRBD1. V was clipped by 0 bases and J by 4 bases; unmatched bases: 9. This CDR3 contains 16 residues. Per germline, CDR1 MNHNY and CDR2 SVGAGI (reference sequence).

The V and J genes are TRBV19 and TRBJ1-2; D is undetermined. Germline V lookup: CDR1 LNHDA, CDR2 SQIVND (reference sequence). Deletions cut 2 bases from V and 4 bases from J, with 8 bases between. The CDR3 is made up of 13 amino acids. CDR3: CASSILDTYGYTF. The CDR3 region has the DNA TGTGCCAGTAGTATACTCGACACCTATGGCTACACCTTC. Full variable domain (missing parts from reference TRBV19 and TRBJ1-2): DGGITQSPKYLFRKEGQNVTLSCEQNLNHDAMYWYRQDPGQGLRLIYYSQIVNDFQKGDIAEGYSVSREKKESFPLTVTSAQKNPTAFYLCASSILDTYGYTFGSGTRLTVV.

The genes are TRBV7-3 and TRBJ2-3; D unresolved. CDR1 is SGHTA and CDR2 is FQGTGA in the germline V gene. V dropped 5 bases and J dropped 2 bases, with 17 bases sitting between them. The CDR3 has 16 residues. The CDR3 sequence is CASSPRGRSLTDTQYF. The CDR3 nucleotides read TGTGCCAGCAGCCCCCGTGGGCGGAGCCTCACAGATACGCAGTATTTT.

For the CDR3, the DNA is TGTGCCAGCAGTTACAGTGCTAAACCAACCTACGAGCAGTACGTC. Translation: CASSYSAKPTYEQYV. The chain has TRBV6-6 and TRBJ2-7; D remains ambiguous. Trimming cost V 2 bases and J 2 bases, with 13 bases left between them. The CDR3 totals 15 residues. Per the germline V gene, CDR1 is MNHNY and CDR2 is SVGAGI (reference sequence).

This clonotype was counted a few times. This sequence joins TRBV7-2 and TRBJ2-2, with unresolved D. This CDR3 has 12 residues. Germline CDR1 is SGHTA and CDR2 is FQGNSA. V was cut by 0 bases and J by 9 bases, with 5 bases left in between. CDR3 protein: CASSLAGRELFF. The CDR3 bases are TGTGCCAGCAGCTTAGCGGGAAGGGAGCTGTTTTTT.

In its sample, this clonotype was seen a few times. The rearrangement joins TRBV4-3 to TRBJ2-7; a weak D match, TRBD2 (6 bases). CDR3 length: 15 residues. Trimming took off 3 bases at V and 6 bases at J, with 18 bases between the two ends. CDR1 LGHNA and CDR2 YSLEER come from the germline V gene. In DNA form, the CDR3 reads TGCGCCAGCAGCCACTGGGGACGGGGGAGAGGCGAGCAGTACTTC. Translated: CASSHWGRGRGEQYF.

This clonotype has only a few counts. The chain is built from TRBV7-6 and TRBJ1-1; D is perhaps TRBD1 (6 bases). The CDR3 runs to 14 residues. The germline CDR1 and CDR2 sequences are SGHVS and FNYEAQ. Trimming pared 3 bases from V and 6 bases from J, leaving 14 bases between. The CDR3, as DNA: TGTGCCAGCAGCTTGACAGGCCCTGGGGCTGAAGCTTTCTTT. Translated: CASSLTGPGAEAFF. The whole variable domain, remainder taken from reference TRBV7-6 and TRBJ1-1, is GAGVSQSPRYKVTKRGQDVALRCDPISGHVSLYWYRQALGQGPEFLTYFNYEAQQDKSGLPNDRFSAERPEGSISTLTIQRTEQRDSAMYRCASSLTGPGAEAFFGQGTRLTVV.

This clonotype appeared many times. V is TRBV6-5 and J is TRBJ1-5; tentatively, D is TRBD1 (5 bases). The CDR3 has 13 residues. Between the trimmed V and J ends, which lost 8 bases and 6 bases, there was a span of 14 bases. Germline-derived CDR1 and CDR2 are MNHEY and SVGAGI. CDR3 residues: CASGGEFGQPQHF. In nucleotides, the CDR3 is TGTGCCAGCGGAGGGGAGTTCGGTCAGCCCCAGCATTTT.

This clonotype was picked up a small number of times. This CDR3 reads CASTPGRGGYEQYF. In nucleotides, the CDR3 is TGTGCCAGCACCCCGGGGCGGGGGGGCTACGAGCAGTACTTC. V usage is TRBV6-6 and J usage is TRBJ2-7; 9 bases line up with TRBD2. The V gene end was trimmed by 7 bases and the J gene end by 3 bases; junction bases not matched to a gene: 7. The CDR3 covers 14 residues. The germline V gene has CDR1 MNHNY and CDR2 SVGAGI (reference sequence).

This clonotype was observed a handful of times. This CDR3 is CASSIGGSLNTEAFF. The CDR3 region has the DNA TGTGCCAGCAGTATCGGGGGGAGCTTGAACACTGAAGCTTTCTTT. The chain is built from TRBV27 and TRBJ1-1; TRBD1 might be the D (5 bases). Per germline, CDR1 MNHEY and CDR2 SMNVEV (reference sequence). There are 15 residues in the CDR3. With 5 bases removed from V and 0 bases from J, the gap between germline ends came to 13 bases.

The chain recombines TRBV7-6 with TRBJ2-6; tentatively, D is TRBD1 (6 bases). V was cut by 4 bases and J by 0 bases, with 13 bases left in between. The germline CDR1 and CDR2 sequences are SGHVS and FNYEAQ. This CDR3 comprises 17 residues. The CDR3 DNA sequence: TGTGCCAGCAGCTCAGGACAGATACGCTCTGGGGCCAACGTCCTGACTTTC. It translates to CASSSGQIRSGANVLTF.

Ten or more counts support this clonotype. The chain uses TRBV3-1 and TRBJ1-5, with a possible D match to TRBD1 (6 bases). The CDR3 is made up of 14 amino acids. Germline CDR1 and CDR2: LGHDT and YNNKEL (reference sequence). Between the trimmed V and J ends, which lost 2 bases and 5 bases, there was a span of 10 bases. The CDR3 is CASSQSDSDQPQHF. CDR3 sequence (DNA): TGTGCCAGCAGCCAATCGGACAGTGATCAGCCCCAGCATTTT.

This clonotype was observed a few times. V and J are TRBV4-2 and TRBJ2-5, with TRBD2 as a possible D gene (7 bases). The CDR3 is made up of 14 amino acids. CDR1 is LGHNA and CDR2 is YNFKEQ in the germline V gene. The germline V and J ends were trimmed by 4 bases and 5 bases, with 14 bases remaining between them. This chain's CDR3 is CASSRDKGGETQYF. In DNA form, the CDR3 reads TGTGCCAGCAGCCGGGACAAGGGAGGGGAGACCCAGTACTTC.